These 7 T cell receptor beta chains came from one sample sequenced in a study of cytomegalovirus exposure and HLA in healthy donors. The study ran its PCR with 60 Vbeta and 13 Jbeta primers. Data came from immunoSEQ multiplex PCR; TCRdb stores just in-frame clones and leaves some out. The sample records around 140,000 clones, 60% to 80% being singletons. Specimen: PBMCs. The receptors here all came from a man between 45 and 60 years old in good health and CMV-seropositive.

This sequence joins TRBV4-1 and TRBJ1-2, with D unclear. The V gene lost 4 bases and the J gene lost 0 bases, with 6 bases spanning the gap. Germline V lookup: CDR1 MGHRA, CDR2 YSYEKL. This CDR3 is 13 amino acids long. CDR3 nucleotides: TGCGCCAGCAGCCCTTTAGCTAACTATGGCTACACCTTC. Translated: CASSPLANYGYTF.

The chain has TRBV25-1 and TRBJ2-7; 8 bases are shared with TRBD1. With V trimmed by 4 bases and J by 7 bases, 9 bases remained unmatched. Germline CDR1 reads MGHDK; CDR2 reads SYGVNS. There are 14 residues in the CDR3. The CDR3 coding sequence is TGTGCCAGCAGTGTGCAGGGGGCTAGGGATGAGCAGTACTTC. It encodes CASSVQGARDEQYF.

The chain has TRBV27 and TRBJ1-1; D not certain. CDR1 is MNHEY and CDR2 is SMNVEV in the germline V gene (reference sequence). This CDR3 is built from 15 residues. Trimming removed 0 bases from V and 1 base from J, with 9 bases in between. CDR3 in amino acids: CASSLSVLRNTEAFF. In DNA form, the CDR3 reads TGTGCCAGCAGTTTATCCGTCCTGAGGAACACTGAAGCTTTCTTT.

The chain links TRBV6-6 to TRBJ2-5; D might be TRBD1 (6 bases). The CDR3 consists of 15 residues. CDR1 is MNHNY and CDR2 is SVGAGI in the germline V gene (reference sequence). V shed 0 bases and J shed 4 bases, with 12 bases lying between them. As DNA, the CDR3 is TGTGCCAGCAGTTACTCGAGCAGGGGCCGAGAGACCCAGTACTTC. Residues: CASSYSSRGRETQYF.

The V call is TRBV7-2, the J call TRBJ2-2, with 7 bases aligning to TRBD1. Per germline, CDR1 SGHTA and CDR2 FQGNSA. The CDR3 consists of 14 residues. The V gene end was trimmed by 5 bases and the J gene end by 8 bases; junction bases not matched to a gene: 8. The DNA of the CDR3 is TGTGCCAGCAGCACGGGACAGACGATAGGGGAGCTGTTTTTT. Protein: CASSTGQTIGELFF.

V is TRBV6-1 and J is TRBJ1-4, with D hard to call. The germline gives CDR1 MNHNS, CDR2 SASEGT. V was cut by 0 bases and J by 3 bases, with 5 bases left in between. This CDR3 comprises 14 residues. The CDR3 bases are TGTGCCAGCAGTGAAGCGTATGCTAATGAAAAACTGTTTTTT. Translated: CASSEAYANEKLFF.

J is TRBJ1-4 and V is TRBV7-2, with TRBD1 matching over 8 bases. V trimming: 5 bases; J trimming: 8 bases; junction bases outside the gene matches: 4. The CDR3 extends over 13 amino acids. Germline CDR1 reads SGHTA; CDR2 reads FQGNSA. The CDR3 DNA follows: TGTGCCAGCAGCCGCGACAGGGGAGAAAAACTGTTTTTT. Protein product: CASSRDRGEKLFF.